This entry is about one T cell receptor (beta chain). The sample is drawn from a study of blood T cell repertoires in COVID-19. Study-wide background: Donors in the United States, Italy and Spain gave samples during acute or convalescent COVID-19. Nucleic acid was either cDNA or gDNA, and it came from T cells, B-cell-depleted T cells, or PBMCs.

The V segment lost 2 bases and the J segment 7 bases; nucleotides outside the gene matches: 5. Germline V CDR1 and CDR2: MNHEY, SMNVEV (reference sequence). The CDR3 covers 14 residues. Here immunoSEQ multiplex PCR was the method, and the copy in TCRdb shows in-frame clones only, minus some. The table records about 89,000 clones, about 74% of them present only once. Specimen: peripheral blood. The clonotype comes from a human donor in a cohort sampled during active COVID-19. V is TRBV27 and J is TRBJ2-1; 7 bases match TRBD2. The CDR3: CASSLQAGRNEQFF. The CDR3 DNA follows: TGTGCCAGCAGTTTACAAGCGGGGAGGAATGAGCAGTTCTTC.